This TCR beta chain emerged from a study of shared clonotypes between healthy human individuals. Study-level information: CD4 naive and CD4 memory each took three plates per donor, while CD8 naive took two and CD8 memory one. Study-wide results and limits: A handful of donors showed sharing of approximately 5% of naive CD4 clonotypes.

The V gene's germline CDR1 is MNHEY and CDR2 SMNVEV (reference sequence). The CDR3 sequence is 14 residues long. With V trimmed by 4 bases and J by 0 bases, 2 bases remained unmatched. Terminally differentiated effector memory CD45RA+ cells were left out of the naive CD8 fraction, which was CD45RO-negative and positively selected for CCR7. Comments on this clone: Its antigen is as yet unknown.

The authors distributed each subset's genomic DNA evenly over several immunoSEQ plates. Authors' analysis steps: ImmunoSEQ supplied junction-only sequences lacking quality scores, so filtering was different. Only in-frame clones appear in the TCRdb table, and some are missing; sequencing was by immunoSEQ multiplex PCR. Clonal size and the V and J genes are those of that table, whereas D and trimming came from the DNA. This table holds approximately 600,000 clones, 85% to 95% found once. The chain couples TRBV27 to TRBJ2-7; 8 bases fit TRBD1. Sequencing used naive CD8+ T cells sorted from blood. This receptor was obtained from a woman aged 25 to 39 in good health. The CDR3 DNA reads as TGTGCCAGCAGTTGGACAGGGTTCTCCTACGAGCAGTACTTC. It codes for CASSWTGFSYEQYF.